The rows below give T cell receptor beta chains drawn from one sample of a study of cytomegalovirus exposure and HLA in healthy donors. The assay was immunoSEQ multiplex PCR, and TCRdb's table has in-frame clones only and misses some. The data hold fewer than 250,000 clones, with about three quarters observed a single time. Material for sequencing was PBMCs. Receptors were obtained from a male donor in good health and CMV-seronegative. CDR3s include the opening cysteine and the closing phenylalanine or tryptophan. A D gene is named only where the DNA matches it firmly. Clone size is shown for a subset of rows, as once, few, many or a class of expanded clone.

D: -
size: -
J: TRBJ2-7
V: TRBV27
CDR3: CASSPEDTYYEQYF
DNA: TGTGCCAGCAGCCCGGAAGACACCTACTACGAGCAGTACTTC

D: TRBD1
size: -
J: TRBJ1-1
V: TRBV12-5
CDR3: CASGTQGANTEAFF
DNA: TGTGCTAGTGGGACACAGGGGGCTAACACTGAAGCTTTCTTT

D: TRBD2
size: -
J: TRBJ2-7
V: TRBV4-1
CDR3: CASSHLTSGAYEQYF
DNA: TGCGCCAGCAGCCACCTGACTAGCGGGGCCTACGAGCAGTACTTC

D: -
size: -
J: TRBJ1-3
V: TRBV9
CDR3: CASSLGSSGNTIYF
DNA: TGTGCCAGCAGCTTAGGGAGTTCCGGAAACACCATATATTTT

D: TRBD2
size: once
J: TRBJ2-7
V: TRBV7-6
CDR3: CASSPSPGGGGYEQYF
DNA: TGTGCCAGCAGCCCTAGCCCAGGAGGCGGGGGTTACGAGCAGTACTTC

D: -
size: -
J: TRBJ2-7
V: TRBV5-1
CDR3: CASSLGNTRGYEQYF
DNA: TGCGCCAGCAGCTTGGGAAACACGAGGGGGTACGAGCAGTACTTC

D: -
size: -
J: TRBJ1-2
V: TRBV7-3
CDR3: CASSPSPVDRGYTF
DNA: TGTGCCAGCAGCCCCTCCCCGGTTGATAGAGGCTACACCTTC

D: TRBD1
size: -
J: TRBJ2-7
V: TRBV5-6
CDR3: CASSFPGTGAYEQYF
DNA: TGTGCCAGCAGCTTTCCCGGGACAGGGGCCTACGAGCAGTACTTC

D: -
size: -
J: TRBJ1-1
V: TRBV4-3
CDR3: CASSRAMNTEAFF
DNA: TGCGCCAGCAGCCGCGCAATGAACACTGAAGCTTTCTTT

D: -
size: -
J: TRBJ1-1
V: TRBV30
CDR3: CAWSEIRALNTEAFF
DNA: TGTGCCTGGAGTGAAATCAGGGCTTTGAACACTGAAGCTTTCTTT

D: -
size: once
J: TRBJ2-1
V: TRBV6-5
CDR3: CASRPRGAGEQFF
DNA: TGTGCCAGCAGGCCCCGGGGGGCGGGTGAGCAGTTCTTC

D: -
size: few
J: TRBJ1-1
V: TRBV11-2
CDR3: CASSFRDTEAFF
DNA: TGTGCCAGCAGCTTCAGGGACACTGAAGCTTTCTTT

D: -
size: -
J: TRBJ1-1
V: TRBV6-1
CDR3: CASRTVTFEAFF
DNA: TGTGCCAGCAGGACAGTTACTTTTGAAGCTTTCTTT

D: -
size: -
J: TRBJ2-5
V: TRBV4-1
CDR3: CASSQGGRGGKTQYF
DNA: TGCGCCAGCAGCCAAGGTGGTCGGGGTGGGAAGACCCAGTACTTC

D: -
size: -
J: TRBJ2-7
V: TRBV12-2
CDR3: CASRLARDRPYEQYF
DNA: TGTGCAAGTCGCTTAGCAAGGGACAGACCCTACGAGCAGTACTTC

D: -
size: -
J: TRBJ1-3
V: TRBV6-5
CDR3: CASSWLTGGNTIYF
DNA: TGTGCCAGCAGTTGGCTTACAGGGGGAAACACCATATATTTT

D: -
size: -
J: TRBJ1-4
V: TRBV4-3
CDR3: CASSQERAGSNEKLFF
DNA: TGCGCCAGCAGCCAAGAAAGGGCAGGGTCTAATGAAAAACTGTTTTTT

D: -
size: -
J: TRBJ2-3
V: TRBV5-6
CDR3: CASSYVQDTDTQYF
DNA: TGTGCCAGCAGCTACGTCCAGGACACAGATACGCAGTATTTT

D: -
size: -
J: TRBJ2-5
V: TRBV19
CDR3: CASSIVIGEWETQYF
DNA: TGTGCCAGTAGTATAGTTATCGGGGAATGGGAGACCCAGTACTTC

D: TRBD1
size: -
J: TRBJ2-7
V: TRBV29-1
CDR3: CSVLGQGSSYEQYF
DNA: TGCAGCGTATTGGGACAGGGGAGCTCCTACGAGCAGTACTTC

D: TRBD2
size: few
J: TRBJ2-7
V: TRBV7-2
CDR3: CASSLDSGRYGEQYF
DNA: TGTGCCAGCAGCTTAGATAGCGGGAGGTATGGCGAGCAGTACTTC